This TCR beta chain was sequenced in a study of T cell responses to AZD1222 COVID-19 vaccine. Overall study results and limits: Spike-specific TCR breadth and depth both grew after two AZD1222 doses. Mostly white British, mostly female donors; authors suggested clonal diversity may be underestimated. Baseline seropositivity characterized only a handful of AZD1222 recipients.

About this clone itself: Its target is not known.

Profiling relied on immunoSEQ multiplex PCR, and the TCRdb table lists in-frame clones only, not all of them. The table has about 180,000 clones, nearly 95% seen once. CDR1 and CDR2 from the germline V gene are LNHDA and SQIVND (reference sequence). The V end lost 9 bases, the J end lost 2 bases, and 18 bases lay between the germline ends. The CDR3 contains 15 residues. It was second doses at about 4 or about 12 weeks that were pooled. Sequenced material: peripheral blood, taken 28 days after the second AZD1222 dose. The chain employs TRBV19 and TRBJ2-3, with D maybe TRBD1 (5 bases). This clonotype was sampled from an adult who received the AZD1222 COVID-19 vaccine. As DNA, the CDR3 is TGTGCCAGCAGCATTCAGGGTTTCTACACAGATACGCAGTATTTT. Its translation is CASSIQGFYTDTQYF.